The 7 T cell receptor beta chains below all came from one sample that was sequenced in a study of early T cells in non-severe SARS-CoV-2 infection. TCRdb reprocessed the 5' RACE reads with MiXCR, giving one entry per CDR3 protein. The table shows some 77,000 distinct CDR3 sequences, with roughly 12% occurring only once. Sequencing was done on a sample of whole blood. These receptors all stem from an adult who was a healthcare worker with PCR-confirmed SARS-CoV-2 infection or an uninfected control (not recorded which).

This clonotype was counted at least ten times. This chain links TRBV27 with TRBJ2-2, with TRBD2 matching over 10 bases. With V trimmed by 8 bases and J by 2 bases, 5 bases remained unmatched. CDR3 length: 15 residues. Germline V lookup: CDR1 MNHEY, CDR2 SMNVEV (reference sequence). CDR3 amino acids: CASASGGLNTGELFF. CDR3 DNA sequence: TGTGCCAGCGCTAGCGGGGGCCTAAACACCGGGGAGCTGTTTTTT.

This clonotype was seen a few times. The chain is built from TRBV7-2 and TRBJ2-1; 9 nucleotides line up with TRBD1. This CDR3 is built from 13 residues. The J segment lost 10 bases and the V segment lost 5 bases, leaving 6 bases of the junction unmatched. Looked up from germline, CDR1 is SGHTA and CDR2 is FQGNSA. CDR3 sequence (DNA): TGTGCCAGCAGCACAGGGGGCGGGACGGAGCAGTTCTTC. Its translation is CASSTGGGTEQFF.

This clonotype was found a few times. The rearrangement links TRBV7-9 to TRBJ2-5; 9 nucleotides agree with TRBD1. Trimming removed 5 bases from V and 4 bases from J; junction bases left unmatched: 8. Looked up from germline, CDR1 is SEHNR and CDR2 is FQNEAQ (reference sequence). The CDR3 runs 15 residues. This CDR3 is CASSPRTGDGETQYF. CDR3 bases: TGTGCCAGCAGCCCCAGGACAGGGGACGGAGAGACCCAGTACTTC.

This clonotype turned up a few times. The gene calls are TRBV11-2 and TRBJ2-3; D may be TRBD2 (5 bases). V was shortened by 3 bases and J by 5 bases, with 6 bases between the two germline ends. CDR3 length: 12 amino acids. Germline V CDR1 and CDR2: SGHAT, FQNNGV. CDR3 loop: CASSFGEDTQYF. The CDR3 DNA is TGTGCCAGCAGCTTCGGGGAAGATACGCAGTATTTT. Drawing the rest from reference TRBV11-2 and TRBJ2-3, the complete variable domain is EAGVAQSPRYKIIEKRQSVAFWCNPISGHATLYWYQQILGQGPKLLIQFQNNGVVDDSQLPKDRFSAERLKGVDSTLKIQPAKLEDSAVYLCASSFGEDTQYFGPGTRLTVL.

In the case of this clonotype: An end of the junction does not agree with germline; a read error may underlie this. This chain links TRBV6-2 or TRBV6-3 with TRBJ1-6; 7 bases agree with TRBD1. The V gene's germline CDR1 is MNHEY and CDR2 SVGEGT. CDR3 length equals 14 residues. The CDR3 DNA follows: TGTCCCAGCAGATGGACAGGATCCAATTCACCCCTCCACTTT. It yields the protein CPSRWTGSNSPLHF.

This clonotype has more than one count but fewer than ten. The chain has TRBV24-1 and TRBJ2-1; possibly TRBD1 or TRBD2 for D (5 bases each). Trimming took off 0 bases at V and 4 bases at J, with 12 bases between the two ends. From germline, CDR1 is KGHDR and CDR2 SFDVKD. This CDR3 is built from 16 residues. CDR3 nucleotides: TGTGCCACCAGTGATTTGCCGGGACGTTTGTACAATGAGCAGTTCTTC. It is translated as CATSDLPGRLYNEQFF.

The chain is built from TRBV7-9 and TRBJ1-4; D is unclear. With 7 bases removed from V and 0 bases from J, the gap between germline ends came to 6 bases. Germline CDR1 reads SEHNR; CDR2 reads FQNEAQ (reference sequence). The length of the CDR3 is 13 residues. CDR3 nucleotide sequence: TGTGCCAGCAAGGCAGCAACTAATGAAAAACTGTTTTTT. This translates into CASKAATNEKLFF.